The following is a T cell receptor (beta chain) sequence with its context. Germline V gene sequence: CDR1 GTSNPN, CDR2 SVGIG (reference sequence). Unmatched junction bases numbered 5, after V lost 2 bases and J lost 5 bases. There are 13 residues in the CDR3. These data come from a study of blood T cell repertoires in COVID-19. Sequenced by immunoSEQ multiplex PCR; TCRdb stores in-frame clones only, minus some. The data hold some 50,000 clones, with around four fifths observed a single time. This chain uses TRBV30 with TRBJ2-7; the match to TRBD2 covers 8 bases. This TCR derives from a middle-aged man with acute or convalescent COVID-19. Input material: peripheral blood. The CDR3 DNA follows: TGTGCCTGGAGTTATGGACTAGCTCACGAGCAGTACTTC. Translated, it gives CAWSYGLAHEQYF.